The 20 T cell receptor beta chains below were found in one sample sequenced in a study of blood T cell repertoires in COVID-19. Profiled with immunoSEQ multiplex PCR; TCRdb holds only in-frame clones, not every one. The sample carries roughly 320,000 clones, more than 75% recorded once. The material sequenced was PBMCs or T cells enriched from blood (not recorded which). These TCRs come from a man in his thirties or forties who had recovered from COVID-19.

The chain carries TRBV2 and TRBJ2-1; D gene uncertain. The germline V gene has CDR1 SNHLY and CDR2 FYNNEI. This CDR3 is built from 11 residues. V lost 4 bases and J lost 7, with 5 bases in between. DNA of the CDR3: TGTGCCAGCAGTGCCCAAAATGAGCAGTTCTTC. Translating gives CASSAQNEQFF.

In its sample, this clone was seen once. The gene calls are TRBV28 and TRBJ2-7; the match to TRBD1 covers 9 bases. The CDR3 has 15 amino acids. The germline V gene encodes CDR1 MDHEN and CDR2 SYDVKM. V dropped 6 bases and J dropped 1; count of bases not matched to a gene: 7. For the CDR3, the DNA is TGTGCCAGCAGAACTTCCGGGACAGGGTCCTACGAGCAGTACTTC. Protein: CASRTSGTGSYEQYF. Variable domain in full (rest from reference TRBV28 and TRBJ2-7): DVKVTQSSRYLVKRTGEKVFLECVQDMDHENMFWYRQDPGLGLRLIYFSYDVKMKEKGDIPEGYSVSREKKERFSLILESASTNQTSMYLCASRTSGTGSYEQYFGPGTRLTVT.

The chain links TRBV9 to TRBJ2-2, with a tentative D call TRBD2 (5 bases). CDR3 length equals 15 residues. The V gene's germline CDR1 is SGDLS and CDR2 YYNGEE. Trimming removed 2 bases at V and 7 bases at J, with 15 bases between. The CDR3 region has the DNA TGTGCCAGCAGCGTGCTCGCCATGGGGAGCGGGGAGCTGTTTTTT. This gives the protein CASSVLAMGSGELFF.

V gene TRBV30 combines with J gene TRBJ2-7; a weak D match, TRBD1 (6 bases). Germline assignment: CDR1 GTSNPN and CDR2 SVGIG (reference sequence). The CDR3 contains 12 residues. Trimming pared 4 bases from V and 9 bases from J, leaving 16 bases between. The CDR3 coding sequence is TGTGCCTGGAATAAGGCGGACAGCAGGCAGTACTTC. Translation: CAWNKADSRQYF.

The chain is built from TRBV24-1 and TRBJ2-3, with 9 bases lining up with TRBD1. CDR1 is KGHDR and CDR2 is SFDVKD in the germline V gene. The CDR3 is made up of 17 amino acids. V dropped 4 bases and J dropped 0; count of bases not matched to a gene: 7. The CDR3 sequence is CATSDRVGTGSTDTQYF. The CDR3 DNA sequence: TGTGCCACCAGTGACCGTGTAGGGACAGGGAGCACAGATACGCAGTATTTT.

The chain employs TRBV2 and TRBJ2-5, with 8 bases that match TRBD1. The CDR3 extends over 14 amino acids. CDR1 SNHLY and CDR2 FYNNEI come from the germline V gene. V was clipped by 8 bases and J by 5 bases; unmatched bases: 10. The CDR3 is CASVTQGAWETQYF. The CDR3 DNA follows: TGTGCCAGCGTAACCCAGGGGGCGTGGGAGACCCAGTACTTC.

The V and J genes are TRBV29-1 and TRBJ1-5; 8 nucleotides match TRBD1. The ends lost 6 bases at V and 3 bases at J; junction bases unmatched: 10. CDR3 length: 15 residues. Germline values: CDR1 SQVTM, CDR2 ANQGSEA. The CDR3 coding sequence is TGCAGCGTAGCAGGGGGCGCGAGCCTCAATCAGCCCCAGCATTTT. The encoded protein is CSVAGGASLNQPQHF.

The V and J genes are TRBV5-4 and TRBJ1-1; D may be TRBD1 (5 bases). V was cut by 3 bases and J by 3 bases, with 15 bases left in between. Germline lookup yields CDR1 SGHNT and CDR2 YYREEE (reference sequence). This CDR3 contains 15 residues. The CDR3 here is CASSWGLREDTEAFF. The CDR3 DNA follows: TGTGCCAGCAGCTGGGGACTGCGGGAGGACACTGAAGCTTTCTTT.

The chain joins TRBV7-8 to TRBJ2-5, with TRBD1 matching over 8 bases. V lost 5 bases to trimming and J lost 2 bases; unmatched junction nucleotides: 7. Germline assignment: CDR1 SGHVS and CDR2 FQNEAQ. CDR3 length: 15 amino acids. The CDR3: CASSRPGTGQETQYF. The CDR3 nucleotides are TGTGCCAGCAGCCGGCCCGGGACAGGACAAGAGACCCAGTACTTC.

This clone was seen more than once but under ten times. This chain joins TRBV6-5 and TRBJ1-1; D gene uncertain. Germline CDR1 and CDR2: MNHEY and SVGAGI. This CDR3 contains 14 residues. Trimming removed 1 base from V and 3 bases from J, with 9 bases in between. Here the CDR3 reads CASSYLEGYTEAFF. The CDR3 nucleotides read TGTGCCAGCAGTTACTTGGAGGGATACACTGAAGCTTTCTTT.

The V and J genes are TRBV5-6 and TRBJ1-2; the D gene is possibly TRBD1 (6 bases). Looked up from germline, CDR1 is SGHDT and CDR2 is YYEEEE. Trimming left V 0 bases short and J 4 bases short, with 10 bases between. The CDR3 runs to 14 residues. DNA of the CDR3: TGTGCCAGCAGCTTGGGGCAGGGGAGCTATGGCTACACCTTC. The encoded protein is CASSLGQGSYGYTF.

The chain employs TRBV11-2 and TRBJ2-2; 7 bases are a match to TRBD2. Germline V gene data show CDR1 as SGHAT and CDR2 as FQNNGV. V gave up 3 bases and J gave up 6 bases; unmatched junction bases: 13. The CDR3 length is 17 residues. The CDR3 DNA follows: TGTGCCAGCAGCTTTTCCGGGACTATGCGAGGGGCCGGGGAGCTGTTTTTT. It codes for CASSFSGTMRGAGELFF.

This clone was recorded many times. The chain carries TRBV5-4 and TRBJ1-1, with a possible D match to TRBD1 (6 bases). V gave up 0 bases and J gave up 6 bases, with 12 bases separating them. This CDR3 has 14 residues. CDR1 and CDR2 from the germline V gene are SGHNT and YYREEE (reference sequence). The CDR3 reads CASSLVGEGAEAFF. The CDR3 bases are TGTGCCAGCAGCTTGGTCGGGGAGGGGGCTGAAGCTTTCTTT.

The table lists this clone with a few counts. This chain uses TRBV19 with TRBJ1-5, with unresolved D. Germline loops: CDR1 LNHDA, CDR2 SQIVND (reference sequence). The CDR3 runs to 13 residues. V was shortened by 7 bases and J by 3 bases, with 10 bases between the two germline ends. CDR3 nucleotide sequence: TGTGCCAGTAACGACGGACTCAATCAGCCCCAGCATTTT. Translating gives CASNDGLNQPQHF.

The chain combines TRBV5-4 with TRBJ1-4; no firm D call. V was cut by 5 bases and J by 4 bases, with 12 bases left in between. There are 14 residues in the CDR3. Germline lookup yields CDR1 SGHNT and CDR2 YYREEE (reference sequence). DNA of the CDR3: TGTGCCAGCAGTTCTTACAGAGATAATGAAAAACTGTTTTTT. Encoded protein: CASSSYRDNEKLFF.

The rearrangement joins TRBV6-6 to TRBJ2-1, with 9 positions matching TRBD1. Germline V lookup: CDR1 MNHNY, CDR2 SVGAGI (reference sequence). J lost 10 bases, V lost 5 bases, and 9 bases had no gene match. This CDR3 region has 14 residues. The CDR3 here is CASSTGTGRGEQFF. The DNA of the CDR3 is TGTGCCAGCAGTACTGGGACAGGGAGGGGGGAGCAGTTCTTC.

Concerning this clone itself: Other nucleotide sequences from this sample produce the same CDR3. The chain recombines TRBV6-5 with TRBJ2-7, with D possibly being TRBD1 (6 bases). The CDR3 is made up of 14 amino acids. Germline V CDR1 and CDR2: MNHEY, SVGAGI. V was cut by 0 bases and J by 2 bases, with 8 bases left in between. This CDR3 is CASSYSRGPYEQYF. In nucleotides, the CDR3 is TGTGCCAGCAGTTACTCCAGGGGCCCCTACGAGCAGTACTTC.

CDR3 sequence (DNA): TGTGCCAGCAGCTTGACAGGGGGCGCTTACGAGCAGTACTTC. This encodes CASSLTGGAYEQYF. The chain has TRBV5-4 and TRBJ2-7; TRBD1 aligns across 9 bases. V dropped 1 base and J dropped 4; count of bases not matched to a gene: 3. This CDR3 comprises 14 residues. Germline V lookup: CDR1 SGHNT, CDR2 YYREEE (reference sequence).

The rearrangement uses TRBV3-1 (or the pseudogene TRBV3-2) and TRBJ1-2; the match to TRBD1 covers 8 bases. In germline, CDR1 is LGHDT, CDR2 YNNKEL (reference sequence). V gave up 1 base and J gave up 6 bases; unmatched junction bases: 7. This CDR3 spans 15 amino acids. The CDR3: CASSQVSGRGHGYTF. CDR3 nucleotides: TGTGCCAGCAGCCAAGTCAGCGGCAGGGGGCATGGCTACACCTTC.

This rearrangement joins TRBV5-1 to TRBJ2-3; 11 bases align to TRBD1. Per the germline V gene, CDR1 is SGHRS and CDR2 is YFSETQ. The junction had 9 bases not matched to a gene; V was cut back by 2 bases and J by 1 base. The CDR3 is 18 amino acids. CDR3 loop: CASSFDGTGGMGTDTQYF. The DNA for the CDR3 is TGCGCCAGCAGCTTCGATGGGACAGGGGGTATGGGCACAGATACGCAGTATTTT.